The present TCR beta chain was sequenced within a study of OX40 agonist ivuxolimab in advanced cancers. General study points: Also showing low normalized T-cell clonal expansion were some of the nonresponders.

TCRdb keeps only in-frame clones here, not all; method: immunoSEQ multiplex PCR. The profile shows about 110,000 clones, around nine tenths of them singletons. Details on this clone: The antigen is undetermined.

The CDR3 extends over 14 amino acids. The germline CDR1 and CDR2 sequences are LNHDA and SQIVND (reference sequence). Trimming removed 9 bases at V and 6 bases at J, with 18 bases between. Source: CD4+ or CD8+ T cells sorted from blood, taken in a trial of the OX40 agonist ivuxolimab. The rearrangement joins TRBV19 to TRBJ1-5; D perhaps matches TRBD1 (6 bases). The TCR originated in an adult with an advanced solid tumor such as melanoma, head and neck, liver or kidney cancer. As DNA, the CDR3 is TGTGCCAGCTTAAAAGGGGGGATTGGTCAGCCCCAGCATTTT. Amino acids: CASLKGGIGQPQHF.